This entry describes one TCR beta chain. Antigen specificity is unknown. This sample is drawn from a study of T cell responses to AZD1222 COVID-19 vaccine. Notes on the study in general: At study baseline, merely more than 5 AZD1222 recipients were seropositive.

Sequencing used immunoSEQ multiplex PCR; TCRdb keeps in-frame clones, though not all of them. The data show about 130,000 clones, with about nine tenths seen just once and 18% held by the top ten. The CDR3 covers 16 residues. Trimming took 4 bases from V and 2 from J, leaving 18 bases between them. Germline-derived CDR1 and CDR2 are SGHNT and YYREEE (reference sequence). The sequenced sample was peripheral blood, obtained on day 0 of MenACWY control vaccination. V usage is TRBV5-4 and J usage is TRBJ1-2; D gene ambiguous. This TCR was sampled from an adult in good health. CDR3 sequence (DNA): TGTGCCAGCAGCCAAAGCTTGGTCTCGGGAAACTATGGCTACACCTTC. The encoded protein is CASSQSLVSGNYGYTF.